The 20 T cell receptor beta chains below were found in one sample sequenced in a study of graft-versus-host responses after intestinal transplantation. No cognate antigen is known for these TCRs. Using immunoSEQ multiplex PCR, the repertoire was profiled, and TCRdb retains in-frame clones only, with some absent. The sample lists tens of thousands of clones, 90% to 95% occurring once. The starting material was unstimulated CD8+ T cells sorted from spleen or lymph node cells, obtained before transplant. The receptors stem from a human donor who was the organ donor for an intestinal transplant.

The chain has TRBV19 and TRBJ1-6; no reliable D call. V lost 5 bases and J lost 7, with 18 bases in between. There are 16 residues in the CDR3. Germline-derived CDR1 and CDR2 are LNHDA and SQIVND (reference sequence). This chain's CDR3 is CASSSYEAPWNSPLHF. CDR3 DNA: TGTGCCAGTAGTTCCTACGAGGCCCCCTGGAATTCACCCCTCCACTTT. Full variable domain (missing parts from reference TRBV19 and TRBJ1-6): DGGITQSPKYLFRKEGQNVTLSCEQNLNHDAMYWYRQDPGQGLRLIYYSQIVNDFQKGDIAEGYSVSREKKESFPLTVTSAQKNPTAFYLCASSSYEAPWNSPLHFGNGTRLTVT.

The chain is built from TRBV4-2 and TRBJ2-3, with D perhaps matching TRBD1 or TRBD2 (5 bases each). The CDR3 has 17 amino acids. Germline CDR1 is LGHNA and CDR2 is YNFKEQ. The V and J ends lost 0 bases and 0 bases respectively, with 13 bases between them. The CDR3 here is CASSQDGTGFSTDTQYF. The DNA for the CDR3 is TGTGCCAGCAGCCAAGACGGGACGGGATTTAGCACAGATACGCAGTATTTT.

This chain uses TRBV4-1 with TRBJ1-6, with a weak D call TRBD1 (6 bases). The CDR3 is made up of 17 amino acids. CDR1 is MGHRA and CDR2 is YSYEKL in the germline V gene. V gave up 2 bases and J gave up 10 bases, with 21 bases separating them. The chain's CDR3 is CASSQLLKQGVSSPLHF. As DNA, the CDR3 is TGCGCCAGCAGCCAACTTTTGAAACAGGGTGTCAGCTCACCCCTCCACTTT.

The rearrangement uses TRBV4-1 and TRBJ2-1, with TRBD2 matching 8 bases. This CDR3 is 16 amino acids long. Unmatched junction bases numbered 3, after V lost 2 bases and J lost 0 bases. The germline gives CDR1 MGHRA, CDR2 YSYEKL. As DNA, the CDR3 is TGCGCCAGCAGCCAAAGCGGGGGACTCTCCTACAATGAGCAGTTCTTC. Encoded protein: CASSQSGGLSYNEQFF.

The genes are TRBV11-2 and TRBJ1-2; 7 bases map to TRBD1. The V gene's germline CDR1 is SGHAT and CDR2 FQNNGV. The CDR3 extends over 14 amino acids. V dropped 1 base and J dropped 3; count of bases not matched to a gene: 2. This chain's CDR3 is CASSLVGQDYGYTF. In DNA form, the CDR3 reads TGTGCCAGCAGCTTAGTTGGACAGGACTATGGCTACACCTTC.

The V call is TRBV4-3, the J call TRBJ1-3; D is possibly TRBD1 (5 bases). V was trimmed by 4 bases and J by 0 bases, leaving 13 bases between them. CDR1 and CDR2 (germline): LGHNA, YSLEER. This CDR3 has 16 residues. The CDR3 nucleotides read TGCGCCAGCAGCCCGGGACGGACCCCCTCTGGAAACACCATATATTTT. Protein sequence: CASSPGRTPSGNTIYF.

The V call is TRBV19, the J call TRBJ2-7; possibly TRBD1 for D (6 bases). The CDR3 sequence is 13 residues long. The V end lost 3 bases, the J end lost 2 bases, and 8 bases lay between the germline ends. From germline, CDR1 is LNHDA and CDR2 SQIVND (reference sequence). The DNA of the CDR3 is TGTGCCAGTAGTATGGACAGAACCTACGAGCAGTACTTC. This codes for CASSMDRTYEQYF.

This chain links TRBV29-1 with TRBJ1-2; TRBD1 matches at 8 bases. The germline V gene has CDR1 SQVTM and CDR2 ANQGSEA. CDR3 length: 13 amino acids. J lost 5 bases, V lost 5 bases, and 7 bases had no gene match. The CDR3 DNA reads TGCAGCGTTTTACGACAGGGGTATTATGGCTACACCTTC. Translation gives CSVLRQGYYGYTF.

This clone was detected only once. The chain links TRBV28 to TRBJ2-5, with D unresolved. The CDR3 consists of 10 residues. Per germline, CDR1 MDHEN and CDR2 SYDVKM. V was trimmed by 9 bases and J by 2 bases, leaving 4 bases between them. The CDR3 region has the DNA TGTGCCAGGGTACAAGAGACCCAGTACTTC. This codes for CARVQETQYF.

This clone was counted once. J is TRBJ2-1 and V is TRBV5-1; either TRBD1 or TRBD2 may fit D (5 bases each). The CDR3 has 17 residues. Germline assignment: CDR1 SGHRS and CDR2 YFSETQ. Trimming left V 6 bases short and J 2 bases short, with 21 bases between. The CDR3 is CASKPGPPAGPYNEQFF. The CDR3 DNA reads as TGCGCCAGCAAACCGGGACCTCCCGCGGGCCCCTACAATGAGCAGTTCTTC.

This chain connects TRBV28 to TRBJ1-1, with D perhaps matching TRBD1 (5 bases). The CDR3 length is 14 residues. Germline V gene lookup returns CDR1 MDHEN and CDR2 SYDVKM. The germline V and J ends were trimmed by 2 bases and 4 bases, with 11 bases remaining between them. The CDR3 loop reads CASSLRGSFTEAFF. Written as DNA, the CDR3 is TGTGCCAGCAGTTTAAGGGGTTCATTCACTGAAGCTTTCTTT.

This clone appeared a single time. The genes are TRBV27 and TRBJ1-1; 7 positions match TRBD1. The V gene end was trimmed by 8 bases and the J gene end by 3 bases; junction bases not matched to a gene: 6. Germline V gene data show CDR1 as MNHEY and CDR2 as SMNVEV (reference sequence). There are 13 residues in the CDR3. The CDR3 region is CASSGQSYTEAFF. CDR3 nucleotides: TGTGCCAGCTCGGGACAGAGTTACACTGAAGCTTTCTTT.

The chain has TRBV7-9 and TRBJ1-6, with TRBD1 matching over 8 bases. Losses at the gene ends were 2 bases for V and 7 bases for J; bases not matched to a gene: 10. CDR3 length: 17 amino acids. Germline CDR1 SEHNR, CDR2 FQNEAQ (reference sequence). CDR3 sequence (DNA): TGTGCCAGCAGCTTAACATCCGGGACAGGAGGCAATTCACCCCTCCACTTT. It encodes CASSLTSGTGGNSPLHF. The full variable domain, its missing parts supplied by reference TRBV7-9 and TRBJ1-6, is DTGVSQNPRHKITKRGQNVTFRCDPISEHNRLYWYRQTLGQGPEFLTYFQNEAQLEKSRLLSDRFSAERPKGSFSTLEIQRTEQGDSAMYLCASSLTSGTGGNSPLHFGNGTRLTVT.

The chain links TRBV9 to TRBJ2-3; 10 nucleotides align to TRBD2. Germline loops: CDR1 SGDLS, CDR2 YYNGEE. Unmatched junction bases numbered 10, after V lost 5 bases and J lost 10 bases. The CDR3 runs to 14 residues. CDR3 nucleotide sequence: TGTGCCAGCAGTGAGAGCGGGGGGGCCGAGCCGCAGTATTTT. Translating it yields CASSESGGAEPQYF.

This chain joins TRBV27 and TRBJ2-2; no clear D. The CDR3 length is 13 residues. Trimming pared 7 bases from V and 2 bases from J, leaving 8 bases between. Germline values: CDR1 MNHEY, CDR2 SMNVEV (reference sequence). CDR3 amino acids: CASMGSNTGELFF. Here the CDR3 DNA reads TGTGCCAGCATGGGATCAAACACCGGGGAGCTGTTTTTT.

This chain uses TRBV27 with TRBJ1-1; tentatively, D is TRBD1 (6 bases). V lost 6 bases and J lost 4, with 15 bases in between. CDR3 length: 14 residues. Germline V gene data show CDR1 as MNHEY and CDR2 as SMNVEV (reference sequence). CDR3 sequence (DNA): TGTGCCAGCAGACCCAGCACAGGGAGCACTGAAGCTTTCTTT. Translation gives CASRPSTGSTEAFF.

The chain carries TRBV30 and TRBJ1-1, with no clear D. Trimming removed 8 bases at V and 0 bases at J, with 13 bases between. CDR3 size: 13 residues. CDR1 and CDR2 from the germline V gene are GTSNPN and SVGIG (reference sequence). The CDR3 sequence: CAARAVVNTEAFF. As DNA, the CDR3 is TGTGCCGCCCGGGCGGTAGTGAACACTGAAGCTTTCTTT. The complete variable domain, with remaining parts taken from reference TRBV30 and TRBJ1-1, reads SQTIHQWPATLVQPVGSPLSLECTVEGTSNPNLYWYRQAAGRGLQLLFYSVGIGQISSEVPQNLSASRPQDRQFILSSKKLLLSDSGFYLCAARAVVNTEAFFGQGTRLTVV.

The chain links TRBV5-4 to TRBJ2-7; 8 bases map to TRBD1. The V segment lost 5 bases and the J segment 2 bases; nucleotides outside the gene matches: 6. The CDR3 covers 14 residues. CDR1 is SGHNT and CDR2 is YYREEE in the germline V gene (reference sequence). The CDR3 sequence is CASSIDRGAYEQYF. The DNA of the CDR3 is TGTGCCAGCAGTATCGACAGGGGAGCCTACGAGCAGTACTTC.

The chain carries TRBV7-9 and TRBJ2-7; TRBD2 might be the D (7 bases). Deletions cut 5 bases from V and 3 bases from J, with 17 bases between. Germline values: CDR1 SEHNR, CDR2 FQNEAQ (reference sequence). The CDR3 totals 15 residues. CDR3 sequence: CASSEKRGHFYEQYF. The CDR3 bases are TGTGCCAGCAGCGAAAAGCGGGGACACTTCTACGAGCAGTACTTC.

The chain is built from TRBV20-1 and TRBJ1-1, with D uncertain. The germline V and J ends were trimmed by 0 bases and 8 bases, with 7 bases remaining between them. This CDR3 is built from 11 residues. Germline V gives CDR1 DFQATT, CDR2 SNEGSKA (reference sequence). This chain's CDR3 is CSARETREAFF. The CDR3 DNA reads as TGCAGTGCTAGAGAGACAAGGGAAGCTTTCTTT.